What follows are 3 T cell receptor beta chains derived from one specimen sequenced in a study of shared clonotypes between healthy human individuals. Profiled with immunoSEQ multiplex PCR; TCRdb holds only in-frame clones, not every one. The sample lists more than 850,000 clones; about four fifths were seen once. The sample consisted of memory CD4+ T cells from PBMCs. Subset meaning: CD45RA-negative fraction. These receptor sequences come from a man between 18 and 35 years old in good health. Some clones in this sample may be carry-over from other donors' samples.

In DNA form, the CDR3 reads TGTGCCAGCATAATCAATCGGCGGGGGGATACGCAGTATTTT. Protein sequence: CASIINRRGDTQYF. The V and J genes are TRBV6-5 and TRBJ2-3; 7 bases map to TRBD2. Trimming cost V 7 bases and J 6 bases; bases outside gene matches: 10. CDR1 is MNHEY, CDR2 SVGAGI, per germline. The CDR3 covers 14 residues.

About this clone: This may arise from a read error, as a much more abundant clone is one base away. The rearrangement links TRBV29-1 to TRBJ2-5, with D possibly TRBD1 on 6 matching bases. Trimming pared 3 bases from V and 7 bases from J, leaving 15 bases between. Germline CDR1 reads SQVTM; CDR2 reads ANQGSEA. The length of the CDR3 is 13 residues. The CDR3 DNA follows: TGCAGCGTTGATCCGGGGAGAGGGGGGACCCAGTACTTC. Translating gives CSVDPGRGGTQYF.

This chain joins TRBV29-1 and TRBJ1-3; D not resolved. The CDR3 is made up of 14 amino acids. The V end lost 0 bases, the J end lost 1 base, and 7 bases lay between the germline ends. Per the germline V gene, CDR1 is SQVTM and CDR2 is ANQGSEA. The DNA for the CDR3 is TGCAGCGTTGAAGACGTAAGTTCTGGAAACACCATATATTTT. It specifies CSVEDVSSGNTIYF. Drawing the rest from reference TRBV29-1 and TRBJ1-3, the complete variable domain is SAVISQKPSRDICQRGTSLTIQCQVDSQVTMMFWYRQQPGQSLTLIATANQGSEATYESGFVIDKFPISRPNLTFSTLTVSNMSPEDSSIYLCSVEDVSSGNTIYFGEGSWLTVV.